This is a list of T cell receptor beta chains from one sample in a study of blood T cell repertoires in COVID-19. Produced via immunoSEQ multiplex PCR; TCRdb's table is partial and in-frame only. The profile shows 300,000 or so clones, 90% of them singletons. The sequenced material came from peripheral blood. Receptors were obtained from a woman in her twenties or thirties with COVID-19, enrolled during active disease. Both conserved end residues are part of each CDR3. Each record gives: CDR3 protein, CDR3 DNA, V gene, D gene, clone size, J gene. D genes are given only for firm matches. Where a row states a size, it is once, few, many or the class of an expanded clone; other rows omit it.

CDR3 protein: CASSLSGAQNNEQFF
CDR3 DNA: TGCGCCAGCAGCTTGTCAGGGGCGCAGAACAATGAGCAGTTCTTC
V gene: TRBV5-1
D gene: NA
clone size: NA
J gene: TRBJ2-1

CDR3 protein: CASSYRVDYGYTF
CDR3 DNA: TGTGCCAGCAGCTACAGGGTCGACTATGGCTACACCTTC
V gene: TRBV12-3/TRBV12-4
D gene: NA
clone size: NA
J gene: TRBJ1-2

CDR3 protein: CASSIAPGDTQYF
CDR3 DNA: TGTGCCAGTAGTATAGCCCCGGGGGATACGCAGTATTTT
V gene: TRBV19
D gene: NA
clone size: NA
J gene: TRBJ2-3

CDR3 protein: CASSIQGLDSPLHF
CDR3 DNA: TGTGCCAGCAGCATCCAGGGCTTGGATTCACCCCTCCACTTT
V gene: TRBV6-2/TRBV6-3
D gene: NA
clone size: NA
J gene: TRBJ1-6

CDR3 protein: CASSLRGGGYGYTF
CDR3 DNA: TGTGCCAGCAGCTTACGGGGAGGGGGCTATGGCTACACCTTC
V gene: TRBV7-6
D gene: NA
clone size: NA
J gene: TRBJ1-2

CDR3 protein: CASSWDRGTGANVLTF
CDR3 DNA: TGTGCCAGCAGCTGGGACAGGGGAACTGGGGCCAACGTCCTGACTTTC
V gene: TRBV7-8
D gene: TRBD1
clone size: NA
J gene: TRBJ2-6

CDR3 protein: CASSIGGADGNTIYF
CDR3 DNA: TGTGCCAGCAGCATAGGGGGCGCCGATGGAAACACCATATATTTT
V gene: TRBV7-9
D gene: TRBD1
clone size: NA
J gene: TRBJ1-3

CDR3 protein: CASSLATGPGTQYF
CDR3 DNA: TGCGCCAGCAGCTTGGCTACAGGCCCTGGGACCCAGTACTTC
V gene: TRBV5-1
D gene: NA
clone size: NA
J gene: TRBJ2-5

CDR3 protein: CASSYYRGSTDTQYF
CDR3 DNA: TGTGCCAGCAGTTACTATAGGGGTTCCACAGATACGCAGTATTTT
V gene: TRBV6-5
D gene: NA
clone size: NA
J gene: TRBJ2-3

CDR3 protein: CASRRTGMEAFF
CDR3 DNA: TGTGCCAGCAGACGGACCGGGATGGAAGCTTTCTTT
V gene: TRBV6-5
D gene: NA
clone size: once
J gene: TRBJ1-1

CDR3 protein: CASSQVVRLETQYF
CDR3 DNA: TGCGCCAGCAGCCAAGTGGTCCGGTTGGAGACCCAGTACTTC
V gene: TRBV4-1
D gene: NA
clone size: NA
J gene: TRBJ2-5

CDR3 protein: CAISQLGSDTQYF
CDR3 DNA: TGTGCCATCAGTCAACTAGGCTCAGATACGCAGTATTTT
V gene: TRBV10-3
D gene: NA
clone size: once
J gene: TRBJ2-3

CDR3 protein: CASSGLAGGVTDTQYF
CDR3 DNA: TGTGCCAGCAGCGGACTAGCGGGAGGTGTCACAGATACGCAGTATTTT
V gene: TRBV6-4
D gene: TRBD2
clone size: NA
J gene: TRBJ2-3

CDR3 protein: CASEGQRYQETQYF
CDR3 DNA: TGTGCCAGCGAGGGACAGCGGTACCAAGAGACCCAGTACTTC
V gene: TRBV28
D gene: TRBD1
clone size: few
J gene: TRBJ2-5

CDR3 protein: CASSQDSFYNEQFF
CDR3 DNA: TGCGCCAGCAGCCAAGATTCCTTCTACAATGAGCAGTTCTTC
V gene: TRBV4-1
D gene: NA
clone size: NA
J gene: TRBJ2-1

CDR3 protein: CASSIWGGRQETQYF
CDR3 DNA: TGTGCCAGTAGTATATGGGGAGGGAGGCAAGAGACCCAGTACTTC
V gene: TRBV19
D gene: TRBD2
clone size: NA
J gene: TRBJ2-5

CDR3 protein: CASSQTGQGAKADLPQHF
CDR3 DNA: TGTGCCAGCAGCCAAACGGGACAGGGGGCTAAGGCAGACCTGCCCCAGCATTTT
V gene: TRBV5-6
D gene: TRBD1
clone size: NA
J gene: TRBJ1-5

CDR3 protein: CASGVRGYEQYF
CDR3 DNA: TGTGCCAGCGGGGTCAGAGGGTACGAGCAGTACTTC
V gene: TRBV6-5
D gene: NA
clone size: NA
J gene: TRBJ2-7

CDR3 protein: CASSQGVRELGVFGYTF
CDR3 DNA: TGTGCCAGCAGCCAAGGGGTTCGGGAGTTGGGGGTATTTGGCTACACCTTC
V gene: TRBV4-2
D gene: NA
clone size: NA
J gene: TRBJ1-2

CDR3 protein: CASSRLDSSNTEAFF
CDR3 DNA: TGTGCCAGCAGCCGATTGGACAGTTCGAACACTGAAGCTTTCTTT
V gene: TRBV11-2
D gene: NA
clone size: NA
J gene: TRBJ1-1

CDR3 protein: CAISGGDRNTEAFF
CDR3 DNA: TGTGCCATCAGTGGTGGTGACAGAAACACTGAAGCTTTCTTT
V gene: TRBV10-3
D gene: NA
clone size: NA
J gene: TRBJ1-1

CDR3 protein: CASSQATALLGNEQFF
CDR3 DNA: TGCGCCAGCAGCCAAGCCACAGCCCTCCTTGGGAATGAGCAGTTCTTC
V gene: TRBV4-1
D gene: NA
clone size: NA
J gene: TRBJ2-1

CDR3 protein: CAWKKGRENTEAFF
CDR3 DNA: TGTGCCTGGAAAAAAGGACGGGAGAACACTGAAGCTTTCTTT
V gene: TRBV30
D gene: NA
clone size: NA
J gene: TRBJ1-1

CDR3 protein: CASSPRLLYTQYF
CDR3 DNA: TGTGCCAGCAGCCCAAGACTCCTCTATACGCAGTATTTT
V gene: TRBV7-2
D gene: NA
clone size: NA
J gene: TRBJ2-3

CDR3 protein: CASSHRGAPADTQYF
CDR3 DNA: TGTGCCAGCAGTCACCGGGGGGCCCCGGCAGATACGCAGTATTTT
V gene: TRBV6-5
D gene: NA
clone size: NA
J gene: TRBJ2-3

CDR3 protein: CASSSDYDRGSYEQYF
CDR3 DNA: TGTGCCAGCAGTAGCGATTATGACAGGGGCTCCTACGAGCAGTACTTC
V gene: TRBV6-2/TRBV6-3
D gene: TRBD1
clone size: few
J gene: TRBJ2-7

CDR3 protein: CASSQRGSGTQETQYF
CDR3 DNA: TGTGCCAGCAGCCAGCGGGGTAGCGGGACCCAAGAGACCCAGTACTTC
V gene: TRBV3-1/TRBV3-2
D gene: TRBD2
clone size: once
J gene: TRBJ2-5

CDR3 protein: CASSPLSGDRQETQYF
CDR3 DNA: TGTGCCAGCTCACCGCTTAGCGGAGACAGACAAGAGACCCAGTACTTC
V gene: TRBV18
D gene: NA
clone size: NA
J gene: TRBJ2-5

CDR3 protein: CASSLDRVVNTEAFF
CDR3 DNA: TGTGCCAGCAGTCTAGACAGGGTAGTGAACACTGAAGCTTTCTTT
V gene: TRBV28
D gene: TRBD1
clone size: NA
J gene: TRBJ1-1

CDR3 protein: CASSLARNTEAFF
CDR3 DNA: TGTGCCAGCAGCTTAGCTCGGAACACTGAAGCTTTCTTT
V gene: TRBV7-9
D gene: NA
clone size: NA
J gene: TRBJ1-1

CDR3 protein: CASSSGTGSPGELFF
CDR3 DNA: TGTGCCAGCAGCTCCGGGACAGGGAGCCCCGGGGAGCTGTTTTTT
V gene: TRBV11-2
D gene: TRBD1
clone size: many
J gene: TRBJ2-2

CDR3 protein: CSVEGTGGPYEQYF
CDR3 DNA: TGCAGCGTTGAAGGGACAGGGGGACCCTACGAGCAGTACTTC
V gene: TRBV29-1
D gene: TRBD1
clone size: NA
J gene: TRBJ2-7

CDR3 protein: CASSQDYLAGQETQYF
CDR3 DNA: TGTGCCAGCAGCCAAGATTACCTAGCGGGCCAAGAGACCCAGTACTTC
V gene: TRBV3-1/TRBV3-2
D gene: TRBD2
clone size: NA
J gene: TRBJ2-5

CDR3 protein: CASSQGQNTEAFF
CDR3 DNA: TGCGCCAGCAGCCAAGGACAGAACACTGAAGCTTTCTTT
V gene: TRBV5-1
D gene: NA
clone size: NA
J gene: TRBJ1-1

CDR3 protein: CASSFGAGVLMAEAFF
CDR3 DNA: TGTGCCAGCAGCTTTGGGGCAGGGGTCCTGATGGCTGAAGCTTTCTTT
V gene: TRBV5-4
D gene: NA
clone size: NA
J gene: TRBJ1-1

CDR3 protein: CASSLGLFEQYF
CDR3 DNA: TGTGCCAGCAGTTTGGGGCTTTTCGAGCAGTACTTC
V gene: TRBV28
D gene: NA
clone size: NA
J gene: TRBJ2-7

CDR3 protein: CASRTGQGPEQYF
CDR3 DNA: TGTGCCAGCAGGACGGGACAGGGTCCCGAGCAGTACTTC
V gene: TRBV28
D gene: TRBD1
clone size: NA
J gene: TRBJ2-7

CDR3 protein: CASSQGETGDRETQYF
CDR3 DNA: TGTGCCAGCAGCCAAGGAGAAACAGGGGACAGGGAGACCCAGTACTTC
V gene: TRBV4-2
D gene: TRBD1
clone size: NA
J gene: TRBJ2-5

CDR3 protein: CASSQFREVNEQFF
CDR3 DNA: TGTGCCAGCAGCCAATTCCGGGAAGTAAATGAGCAGTTCTTC
V gene: TRBV14
D gene: NA
clone size: NA
J gene: TRBJ2-1

CDR3 protein: CASSRSGQGNSPLHF
CDR3 DNA: TGTGCCAGCAGCCGTTCGGGACAGGGTAATTCACCCCTCCACTTT
V gene: TRBV3-1/TRBV3-2
D gene: TRBD1
clone size: NA
J gene: TRBJ1-6

CDR3 protein: CASSSPSGRTDTQYF
CDR3 DNA: TGTGCCAGCAGTTCCCCTAGCGGACGAACAGATACGCAGTATTTT
V gene: TRBV28
D gene: TRBD2
clone size: NA
J gene: TRBJ2-3

CDR3 protein: CAIGQSRNTGELFF
CDR3 DNA: TGTGCCATTGGACAATCTCGAAACACCGGGGAGCTGTTTTTT
V gene: TRBV15
D gene: NA
clone size: once
J gene: TRBJ2-2

CDR3 protein: CASSLDGGGGGYTF
CDR3 DNA: TGTGCCAGCAGCTTAGACGGCGGAGGAGGTGGCTACACCTTC
V gene: TRBV7-2
D gene: NA
clone size: NA
J gene: TRBJ1-2

CDR3 protein: CASSLLGDSGTEAFF
CDR3 DNA: TGTGCCAGCAGCTTACTAGGGGACAGCGGGACTGAAGCTTTCTTT
V gene: TRBV7-3
D gene: TRBD1
clone size: once
J gene: TRBJ1-1

CDR3 protein: CAWNRDQGGYTF
CDR3 DNA: TGTGCCTGGAACAGGGATCAGGGTGGCTACACCTTC
V gene: TRBV30
D gene: NA
clone size: NA
J gene: TRBJ1-2

CDR3 protein: CASSLEGALGGYTF
CDR3 DNA: TGCGCCAGCAGCTTGGAGGGGGCCCTAGGTGGCTACACCTTC
V gene: TRBV5-1
D gene: TRBD1
clone size: NA
J gene: TRBJ1-2

CDR3 protein: CASLTQGGDEQFF
CDR3 DNA: TGTGCCAGCCTAACCCAAGGGGGCGATGAGCAGTTCTTC
V gene: TRBV25-1
D gene: TRBD1
clone size: NA
J gene: TRBJ2-1

CDR3 protein: CASSLLAVNTGELFF
CDR3 DNA: TGTGCCAGCAGTTTACTAGCGGTGAACACCGGGGAGCTGTTTTTT
V gene: TRBV27
D gene: TRBD2
clone size: once
J gene: TRBJ2-2

CDR3 protein: CASSIDQGRNQPQHF
CDR3 DNA: TGTGCCAGTAGTATAGATCAGGGCCGCAATCAGCCCCAGCATTTT
V gene: TRBV19
D gene: NA
clone size: few
J gene: TRBJ1-5

CDR3 protein: CASSDRGMNTEAFF
CDR3 DNA: TGTGCCAGCAGTGATAGGGGGATGAACACTGAAGCTTTCTTT
V gene: TRBV6-1
D gene: NA
clone size: NA
J gene: TRBJ1-1

CDR3 protein: CASSVRGTDDQPQHF
CDR3 DNA: TGTGCCAGCAGTGTCAGGGGGACGGACGATCAGCCCCAGCATTTT
V gene: TRBV2
D gene: TRBD1
clone size: NA
J gene: TRBJ1-5

CDR3 protein: CAIRQQGPNEQFF
CDR3 DNA: TGTGCCATCAGACAACAGGGGCCGAATGAGCAGTTCTTC
V gene: TRBV10-3
D gene: TRBD1
clone size: once
J gene: TRBJ2-1

CDR3 protein: CASSKTGVPATNEKLFF
CDR3 DNA: TGTGCCAGCAGCAAGACAGGTGTCCCGGCAACTAATGAAAAACTGTTTTTT
V gene: TRBV5-5
D gene: NA
clone size: NA
J gene: TRBJ1-4